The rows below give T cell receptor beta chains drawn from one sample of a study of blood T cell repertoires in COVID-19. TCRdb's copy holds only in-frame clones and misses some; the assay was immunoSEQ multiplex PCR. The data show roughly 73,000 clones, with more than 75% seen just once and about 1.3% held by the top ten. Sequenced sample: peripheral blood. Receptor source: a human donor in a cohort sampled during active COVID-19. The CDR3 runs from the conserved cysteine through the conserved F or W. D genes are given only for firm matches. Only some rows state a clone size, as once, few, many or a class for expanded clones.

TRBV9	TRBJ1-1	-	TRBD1	TGTGCCAGCAGCGTAGGAGGGGGCAAGTTGTGGACTGAAGCTTTCTTT	CASSVGGGKLWTEAFF
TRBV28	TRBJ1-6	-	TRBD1	TGTGCCAGCAGTTCCAACAGGGGTTTAATGTCCTATAATTCACCCCTCCACTTT	CASSSNRGLMSYNSPLHF
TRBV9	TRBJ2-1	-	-	TGTGCCAGCAGCCTGACAGGCGACTCCTACAATGAGCAGTTCTTC	CASSLTGDSYNEQFF
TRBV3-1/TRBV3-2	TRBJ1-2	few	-	TGTGCCAGCAGCCAAGGGGCGCACTATGGCTACACCTTC	CASSQGAHYGYTF
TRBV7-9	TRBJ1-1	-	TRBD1	TGTGCCAGCAGCTCGACAGGGAACCCTGAAGCTTTCTTT	CASSSTGNPEAFF
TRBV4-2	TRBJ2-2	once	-	TGTGCCAGCAGCCTCATGGGCCTAGGGAGTGTGGCGAACACCGGGGAGCTGTTTTTT	CASSLMGLGSVANTGELFF
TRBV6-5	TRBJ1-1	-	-	TGTGCCAGCAGCCAAGGACACGTGAACACTGAAGCTTTCTTT	CASSQGHVNTEAFF
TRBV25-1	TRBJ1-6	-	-	TGTGCCAGCAGTGAAAGGGGAGGGGACGAATCACCCCTCCACTTT	CASSERGGDESPLHF
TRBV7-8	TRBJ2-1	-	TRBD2	TGTGCCAGCAGCTTAACTATAGCGGGAGGCTCCTACAATGAGCAGTTCTTC	CASSLTIAGGSYNEQFF
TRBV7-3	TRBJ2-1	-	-	TGTGCCAGCAGCCCACCTGGGGGGGGCCCCTACAATGAGCAGTTCTTC	CASSPPGGGPYNEQFF
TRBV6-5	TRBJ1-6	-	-	TGTGCCAGCAGTTACTCTGAGGTTTCCTATAATTCACCCCTCCACTTT	CASSYSEVSYNSPLHF
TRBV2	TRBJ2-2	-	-	TGTGCCAGGGGCAGGGCCGAGAACACCGGGGAGCTGTTTTTT	CARGRAENTGELFF
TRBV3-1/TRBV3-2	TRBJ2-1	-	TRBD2	TGTGCCAGCAGGGGGCTAGCGGGGGACTCCTACAATGAGCAGTTCTTC	CASRGLAGDSYNEQFF
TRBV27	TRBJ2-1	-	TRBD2	TGTGCCAGCAGTGGTCTAGCGGGAGGGTCCTTGGGGAATGAGCAGTTCTTC	CASSGLAGGSLGNEQFF
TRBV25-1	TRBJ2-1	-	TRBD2	TGTGCCAGCAGTGATGGTAGCGGGCTCTACAATGAGCAGTTCTTC	CASSDGSGLYNEQFF
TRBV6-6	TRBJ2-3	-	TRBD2	TGTGCCAGCAGTTACTCTACGGGAGGCAACCCAGATACGCAGTATTTT	CASSYSTGGNPDTQYF
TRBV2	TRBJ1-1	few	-	TGTGCCAGCAAAGACAGGATGAACACTGAAGCTTTCTTT	CASKDRMNTEAFF
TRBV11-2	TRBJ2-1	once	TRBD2	TGTGCCAGCAGTTTTAGCGGGAGGGCTCTCTACAATGAGCAGTTCTTC	CASSFSGRALYNEQFF
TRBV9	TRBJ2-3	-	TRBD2	TGTGCCAGCAGCGTCCCTAGCGGGACGACAGATACGCAGTATTTT	CASSVPSGTTDTQYF
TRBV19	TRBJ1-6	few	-	TGTGCCAGTAGTACCTCAGGAAATTCACCCCTCCACTTT	CASSTSGNSPLHF
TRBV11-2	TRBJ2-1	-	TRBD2	TGTGCCAGCAGCCTAAGACTAGCGGCTTTAGATGAGCAGTTCTTC	CASSLRLAALDEQFF
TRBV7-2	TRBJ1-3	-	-	TGTGCCAGCAGCCCCGGGAGCTCTGGAAACACCATATATTTT	CASSPGSSGNTIYF
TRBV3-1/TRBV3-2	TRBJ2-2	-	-	TGTGCCAGCAGCCAAGATCGGTTAGCGCCGAACACCGGGGAGCTGTTTTTT	CASSQDRLAPNTGELFF
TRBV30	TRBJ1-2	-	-	TGTGCCTGGGACAGCTACCCCTATGGCTACACCTTC	CAWDSYPYGYTF
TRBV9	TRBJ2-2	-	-	TGTGCCAGCAGCGTAGTAACGGAGGGCGCCGGGGAGCTGTTTTTT	CASSVVTEGAGELFF
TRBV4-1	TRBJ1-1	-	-	TGCGCCAGCAGCCATACAGGGTCCGCTAACACTGAAGCTTTCTTT	CASSHTGSANTEAFF
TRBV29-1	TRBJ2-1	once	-	TGCAGCGTTTTGGGAGGGGGAGCAGGGAACAATGAGCAGTTCTTC	CSVLGGGAGNNEQFF
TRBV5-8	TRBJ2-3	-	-	TGTGCCAGCAGCTTCAGGTTTGGGCAGGGCACAGATACGCAGTATTTT	CASSFRFGQGTDTQYF
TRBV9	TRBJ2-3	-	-	TGTGCCAGCAGCGTACCAGCGGGCACAGATACGCAGTATTTT	CASSVPAGTDTQYF
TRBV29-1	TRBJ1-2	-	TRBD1	TGCAGCGTTGAACAGGGGGTTCATGGCTACACCTTC	CSVEQGVHGYTF
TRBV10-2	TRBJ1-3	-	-	TGCGCCAGCAGTGAGACGGGGGTGTCTGGAAACACCATATATTTT	CASSETGVSGNTIYF
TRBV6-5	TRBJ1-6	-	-	TGTGCCAGCAGCCGGACAGCCCCTTTTTCACCCCTCCACTTT	CASSRTAPFSPLHF
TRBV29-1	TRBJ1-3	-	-	TGCAGCGTTGAATCCTCGGACAGCTCTGGAAACGCCATATATTTT	CSVESSDSSGNAIYF
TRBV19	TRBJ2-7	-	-	TGTGCCAGTAGTATAGGTCCGGGGTACGAGCAGTACTTC	CASSIGPGYEQYF
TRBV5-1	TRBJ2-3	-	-	TGCGCCAGCAGCCACAATTACGCGCAGTATTTT	CASSHNYAQYF
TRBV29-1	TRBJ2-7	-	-	TGCAGCGTTGAAGATCGTAAAGGGGCCCTGAACTACGAGCAGTACTTC	CSVEDRKGALNYEQYF
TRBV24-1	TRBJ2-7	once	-	TGTGCCACCAGTGATTATTCATACGAGCAGTACTTC	CATSDYSYEQYF
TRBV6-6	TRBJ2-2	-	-	TGTGCCAGCAGTGTTCGACAAGACACCGGGGAGCTGTTTTTT	CASSVRQDTGELFF
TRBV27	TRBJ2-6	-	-	TGTGCCAGCAGTCCGGACATCTCCGGGGCCAACGTCCTGACTTTC	CASSPDISGANVLTF
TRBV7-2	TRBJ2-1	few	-	TGTGCCAGCAGCGAATGGACACTATACAATGAGCAGTTCTTC	CASSEWTLYNEQFF
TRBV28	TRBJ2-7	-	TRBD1	TGTGCCAGCATCTCGGGACAGGCCTACGAGCAGTACTTC	CASISGQAYEQYF
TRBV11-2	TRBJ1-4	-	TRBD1	TGTGCCAGCACCCGGGGACAGGCCATCCTAAATGAAAAACTGTTTTTT	CASTRGQAILNEKLFF
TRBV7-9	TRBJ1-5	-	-	TGTGCCAGCAGCTTAGCGACAGGACATAGCAATCAGCCCCAGCATTTT	CASSLATGHSNQPQHF
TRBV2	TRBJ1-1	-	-	TGTGCCAGCAGATTTCTACGGGAGGCTGAAGCTTTCTTT	CASRFLREAEAFF
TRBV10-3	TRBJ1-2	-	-	TGTGCCATCAGTATAGGAGACTATGGCTACACCTTC	CAISIGDYGYTF
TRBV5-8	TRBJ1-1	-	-	TGTGCCAGCAGCTTGGAACGGGGCACTGAAGCTTTCTTT	CASSLERGTEAFF
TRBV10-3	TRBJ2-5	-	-	TGTGCCATCAGTGAGCCCCGAGGAAGCCAAGAGACCCAGTACTTC	CAISEPRGSQETQYF
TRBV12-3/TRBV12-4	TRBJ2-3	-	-	TGTGCCAGCAGCTTGACAGATACGCAGTATTTT	CASSLTDTQYF
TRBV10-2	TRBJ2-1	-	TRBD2	TGCGCCATCGCTCAGGGACTAGCGGACCTCAATGAGCAGTTCTTC	CAIAQGLADLNEQFF
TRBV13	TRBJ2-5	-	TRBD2	TGTGCCAGCAGCTTTGGGGACGGACTAGCGGGAGACTTC	CASSFGDGLAGDF
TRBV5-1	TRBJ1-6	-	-	TGCGCCAGCAGCCCGGCGGGGGGTCGGGATTCACCCCTCCACTTT	CASSPAGGRDSPLHF
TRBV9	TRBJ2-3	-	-	TGTGCCAGCACCCTATCGGGACTTTATAGCACAGATACGCAGTATTTT	CASTLSGLYSTDTQYF
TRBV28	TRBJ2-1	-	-	TGTGCCAGCAGTTTCCCCGAGACAGGTACGAGCTCCTACAATGAGCAGTTCTTC	CASSFPETGTSSYNEQFF
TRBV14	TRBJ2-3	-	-	TGTGCCAGCAGCCAACGATGGGGCGGAACCACAGATACGCAGTATTTT	CASSQRWGGTTDTQYF
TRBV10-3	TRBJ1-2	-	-	TGTGCCATCAACCTTAAGCAGGGAGGGTTGGATGGCTACACCTTC	CAINLKQGGLDGYTF
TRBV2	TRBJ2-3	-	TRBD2	TGTGCCAGCAGTCCGGGACTAGCGGGCGCAGATACGCAGTATTTT	CASSPGLAGADTQYF
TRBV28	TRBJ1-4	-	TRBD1	TGTGCCAGCAGTTTGACAGGGGGCGGGAGTGAAAAACTGTTTTTT	CASSLTGGGSEKLFF
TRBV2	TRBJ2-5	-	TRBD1	TGTGCCAGCCAGGGGGTCAGGGTGGAGACCCAGTACTTC	CASQGVRVETQYF
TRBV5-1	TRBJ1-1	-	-	TGCGCCAGCAGGGAAAATTCGGGGGGGAACACTGAAGCTTTCTTT	CASRENSGGNTEAFF